This entry is about one T cell receptor beta chain. J gave up 4 bases and V 4 bases, and 9 bases lay outside the gene matches. The CDR3 has 15 amino acids. Germline CDR1 is SGHDT and CDR2 is YYEEEE. These data are taken from a study of T cell changes during pregnancy in multiple sclerosis. Sequenced by immunoSEQ multiplex PCR; TCRdb stores in-frame clones only, minus some. The profile shows about 75,000 clones, roughly 90% of them singletons. The input for sequencing was peripheral blood, taken in the first trimester of pregnancy. V and J are TRBV5-6 and TRBJ1-2, with 8 bases aligning to TRBD1. The receptor comes from a female donor in good health, enrolled as a control in a pregnancy study. CDR3 loop: CASSPRTGRGYGYTF. Here the CDR3 DNA reads TGTGCCAGCAGCCCGCGGACAGGGAGGGGCTATGGCTACACCTTC.